One and the same sample provided the 15 T cell receptor beta chains below, sequenced in a study of blood T cell repertoires in COVID-19. Assay: immunoSEQ multiplex PCR; the TCRdb copy retains only in-frame clones and omits some. Of tens of thousands of clones listed, under 90% were seen once; the top ten hold 4.5% to 5.5%. The sequenced material came from peripheral blood. The receptors shown here come from a man in his 60s with COVID-19, enrolled during active disease.

This clone showed up just once. The rearrangement uses TRBV5-1 and TRBJ1-1; no definite D call. V lost 5 bases and J 0 bases, leaving 11 bases between the germline ends. This CDR3 has 14 amino acids. Germline-derived CDR1 and CDR2 are SGHRS and YFSETQ. The CDR3 here is CASSSTFMNTEAFF. The CDR3 DNA is TGCGCCAGCAGTTCCACATTTATGAACACTGAAGCTTTCTTT.

The rearrangement links TRBV27 to TRBJ1-5, with D hard to call. Trimming took 2 bases from V and 7 from J, leaving 9 bases between them. This CDR3 contains 13 residues. The germline V gene encodes CDR1 MNHEY and CDR2 SMNVEV (reference sequence). The CDR3 DNA sequence: TGTGCCAGCAGTTTAATGGGAGGCCAGCCCCAGCATTTT. Translated, it gives CASSLMGGQPQHF.

CDR3 nucleotide sequence: TGTGCCAGCAGCTTATTTCCGACAGGGCGCACTGAAGCTTTCTTT. It yields the protein CASSLFPTGRTEAFF. This chain connects TRBV7-3 to TRBJ1-1; 7 bases are shared with TRBD1. J gave up 4 bases and V 2 bases, and 7 bases lay outside the gene matches. The CDR3 has 15 residues. Germline CDR1 and CDR2: SGHTA and FQGTGA.

The chain uses TRBV7-9 and TRBJ2-7, with a tentative D call TRBD2 (6 bases). V lost 5 bases and J 4 bases, leaving 9 bases between the germline ends. The CDR3 has 12 residues. Germline CDR1 is SEHNR and CDR2 is FQNEAQ (reference sequence). CDR3 sequence: CASSQGLYEQYF. CDR3 coding DNA: TGTGCCAGCAGCCAGGGACTTTACGAGCAGTACTTC.

The genes are TRBV7-2 and TRBJ1-4, with D possibly TRBD1 on 6 matching bases. Deletions cut 5 bases from V and 6 bases from J, with 16 bases between. Germline CDR1 and CDR2: SGHTA and FQGNSA. The CDR3 contains 15 residues. The CDR3 DNA is TGTGCCAGCAGCCGCAGGGGATCTGCCGATGAAAAACTGTTTTTT. Translating gives CASSRRGSADEKLFF.

The V gene is TRBV5-1, the J gene TRBJ1-4; TRBD1 is a possible D gene (5 bases). The CDR3 sequence is 14 residues long. Germline V gene lookup returns CDR1 SGHRS and CDR2 YFSETQ. Trimming shortened V by 5 bases and J by 4 bases, and 12 bases separated the two germline ends. In nucleotides, the CDR3 is TGCGCCAGCAGGTTGACAGTTCTTAATGAAAAACTGTTTTTT. It is translated as CASRLTVLNEKLFF.

This sequence joins TRBV11-3 and TRBJ2-7, with 7 bases lining up with TRBD2. The V gene's germline CDR1 is SGHNT and CDR2 YENEEA. Trimming at V came to 7 bases and at J to 4 bases, leaving 16 bases not matched to a gene. CDR3 length: 16 amino acids. CDR3 residues: CASTPGVGKGGYEQYF. CDR3 coding DNA: TGTGCCAGCACCCCGGGAGTGGGTAAGGGAGGGTACGAGCAGTACTTC. Together with reference TRBV11-3 and TRBJ2-7, the CDR3 gives the full variable domain: EAGVVQSPRYKIIEKKQPVAFWCNPISGHNTLYWYLQNLGQGPELLIRYENEEAVDDSQLPKDRFSAERLKGVDSTLKIQPAELGDSAVYLCASTPGVGKGGYEQYFGPGTRLTVT.

The CDR3 DNA is TGTGCAAGGCGACAGGGCGAGGAAGACCAGGGGGATTCACCCCTCCACTTT. It is translated as CARRQGEEDQGDSPLHF. This chain uses TRBV12-2 with TRBJ1-6; no DNA check was done on the table's D call, TRBD1. TRBV12-2 is a documented pseudogene. The CDR3 sequence is 17 residues long.

The chain links TRBV28 to TRBJ2-2, with D tentatively TRBD1 (7 bases). V lost 10 bases and J 2 bases, leaving 20 bases between the germline ends. This CDR3 is built from 16 residues. Germline CDR1 reads MDHEN; CDR2 reads SYDVKM. The CDR3 sequence is CATIQGGQPNTGELFF. As DNA, the CDR3 is TGTGCCACGATCCAGGGGGGACAACCCAACACCGGGGAGCTGTTTTTT.

The J gene is TRBJ1-4, the V gene TRBV7-2; TRBD1 aligns across 10 bases. Germline values: CDR1 SGHTA, CDR2 FQGNSA. The length of the CDR3 is 15 residues. V trimming: 5 bases; J trimming: 7 bases; junction bases outside the gene matches: 7. This CDR3 reads CASSPDRGLTEKLFF. CDR3 DNA: TGTGCCAGCAGCCCCGACAGGGGGCTGACTGAAAAACTGTTTTTT.

The V and J genes are TRBV27 and TRBJ2-3, with D possibly being TRBD2 (6 bases). With 5 bases removed from V and 4 bases from J, the gap between germline ends came to 10 bases. CDR3 length equals 13 residues. Germline CDR1 reads MNHEY; CDR2 reads SMNVEV (reference sequence). CDR3 protein: CASSRDSPDTQYF. In DNA form, the CDR3 reads TGTGCCAGCAGTCGGGACTCCCCAGATACGCAGTATTTT.

The chain combines TRBV11-3 with TRBJ1-1; tentatively, D is TRBD1 (5 bases). V was trimmed by 0 bases and J by 5 bases, leaving 7 bases between them. The length of the CDR3 is 13 residues. Per the germline V gene, CDR1 is SGHNT and CDR2 is YENEEA. CDR3 protein: CASSLERGTEAFF. The DNA for the CDR3 is TGTGCCAGCAGCTTAGAAAGGGGAACTGAAGCTTTCTTT.

J is TRBJ1-3 and V is TRBV7-2, with TRBD1 as a possible D gene (5 bases). V was pared by 7 bases and J by 0 bases, with 10 bases between. Germline lookup yields CDR1 SGHTA and CDR2 FQGNSA. This CDR3 is 14 amino acids long. Here the CDR3 DNA reads TGTGCCAGCATCCCCGACAGCTCTGGAAACACCATATATTTT. Translation gives CASIPDSSGNTIYF.

CDR3 amino acids: CASSLNRGRGYTF. The DNA of the CDR3 is TGTGCCAGCAGCCTTAACAGGGGACGTGGCTACACCTTC. The V gene is TRBV13, the J gene TRBJ1-2; 7 bases align to TRBD1. The germline CDR1 and CDR2 sequences are PRHDT and FYEKMQ (reference sequence). The V segment lost 5 bases and the J segment 7 bases; nucleotides outside the gene matches: 7. The CDR3 sequence is 13 residues long.

The rearrangement links TRBV6-5 to TRBJ1-2, with a weak D call TRBD1 (6 bases). The CDR3 contains 15 residues. Trimming removed 4 bases at V and 2 bases at J, with 14 bases between. CDR1 is MNHEY and CDR2 is SVGAGI in the germline V gene. CDR3 nucleotides: TGTGCCAGCAGTTCGCAGGGGACCCACAACTATGGCTACACCTTC. This translates into CASSSQGTHNYGYTF.